This note documents a single T cell receptor (beta chain) sequence. Its specificity is not known. CDR1 MNHEY and CDR2 SVGAGI come from the germline V gene. CDR3 length: 13 residues. Trimming took off 1 base at V and 9 bases at J, with 10 bases between the two ends. These data come from a study of human T cells and chemical hapten exposure. Study-level points and caveats: Expanded TCR counts at PT1 went up together with patch test score, a positive correlation.

The time point denotes: pre-sensitization, week 0. Treatment: therapeutic diphenylcyclopropenone sensitization with weekly scalp DPC. Unique molecular identifiers were attached to individual cDNA molecules within the library. One entry per CDR3 protein results from TCRdb running MiXCR on the RACE reads. The table lists around 330,000 distinct CDR3 sequences, approximately 5% of them singletons. This clonotype was obtained from a woman aged 18-35 years with alopecia areata. Some clones in this sample may be carry-over from other donors' samples. Sequenced material: whole blood, taken in connection with sensitization to the hapten diphenylcyclopropenone (DPC). The chain joins TRBV6-5 to TRBJ2-1, with D possibly called TRBD1 or TRBD2 (5 bases each). The CDR3 loop is CASSYWGRGEQFF. The DNA of the CDR3 is TGTGCCAGCAGTTACTGGGGACGTGGTGAGCAGTTCTTC.